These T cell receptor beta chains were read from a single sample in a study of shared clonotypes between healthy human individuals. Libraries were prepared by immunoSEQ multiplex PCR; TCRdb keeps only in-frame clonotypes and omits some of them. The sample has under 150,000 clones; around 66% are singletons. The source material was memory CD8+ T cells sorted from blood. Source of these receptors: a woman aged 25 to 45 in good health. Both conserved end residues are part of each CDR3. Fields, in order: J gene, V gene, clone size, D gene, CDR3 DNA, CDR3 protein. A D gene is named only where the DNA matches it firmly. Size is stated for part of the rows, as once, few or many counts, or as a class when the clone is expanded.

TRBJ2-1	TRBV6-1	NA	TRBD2	TGTGCCAGCAGTGAAGGACTAGCGGGCTTAAGAGGTGAGCAGTTCTTC	CASSEGLAGLRGEQFF
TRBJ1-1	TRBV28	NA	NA	TGTGCCAGCAGTTTTGGCGAGAGGTACACTGAAGCTTTCTTT	CASSFGERYTEAFF
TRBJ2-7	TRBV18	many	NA	TGTGCCAGCTCACCTGGGAAGGGTTGGGTCGAGCAGTACTTC	CASSPGKGWVEQYF
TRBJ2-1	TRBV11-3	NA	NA	TGTGCCAGCAGCTTAGCGGGCGGCTACAATGAGCAGTTCTTC	CASSLAGGYNEQFF
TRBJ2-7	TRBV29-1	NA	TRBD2	TGCAGCGTTGAAGGACTAGCGGGAGAAAGCTCCTACGAGCAGTACTTC	CSVEGLAGESSYEQYF
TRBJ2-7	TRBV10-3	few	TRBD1	TGTGCCATCAGTGAGTCAGGACAGGGTGAGCAGTACTTC	CAISESGQGEQYF
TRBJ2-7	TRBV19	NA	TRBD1	TGTGCCAGTAGTAAGGGACAGGGGTACGAGCAGTACTTC	CASSKGQGYEQYF
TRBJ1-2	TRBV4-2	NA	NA	TGTGCCAGCAGCTTAGATGGCTACACCTTC	CASSLDGYTF
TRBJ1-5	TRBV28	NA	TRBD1	TGTGCCAGCAGTCCCACATTCAGGGGGCCGAGCAATCAGCCCCAGCATTTT	CASSPTFRGPSNQPQHF
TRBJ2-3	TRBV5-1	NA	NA	TGCGCCAGCACCAGGGAAGTGAGGGATACGCAGTATTTT	CASTREVRDTQYF
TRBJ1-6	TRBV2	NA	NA	TGTGCCAGCAGGGAGACAGGACTAAATTCACCCCTCCACTTT	CASRETGLNSPLHF